Reported below is one T cell receptor (beta chain). This specimen comes from a study of blood T cell repertoires in COVID-19. Study information: COVID-19 samples, acute and convalescent, were from the United States, Italy and Spain. Sample material is recorded as cDNA or gDNA derived from T cells, B-cell-depleted T cells, or PBMCs.

The CDR3 has 11 residues. Between the trimmed V and J ends, which lost 5 bases and 9 bases, there was a span of 10 bases. Germline CDR1 LGHNT, CDR2 FRNRAP. It was during active infection that Seattle patients were enrolled and then longitudinally followed. Authors' processing steps: From reference gene primer amplification, estimates of nucleated cell counts were derived. Profiling relied on immunoSEQ multiplex PCR, and the TCRdb table lists in-frame clones only, not all of them. That table gives V, J and clone size, and the DNA gave D and trimming. This sample yields 450,000 or so clones, of which 89% are seen a single time; roughly 1.5% belongs to the top ten.

This receptor was obtained from a middle-aged woman with COVID-19, enrolled during active disease. The sample was peripheral blood. This chain connects TRBV12-5 to TRBJ2-5, with a tentative D call TRBD1 (5 bases). The CDR3 DNA reads as TGTGCTAGTGGTCTCACAGGAGCCCAGTACTTC. Its translation is CASGLTGAQYF.